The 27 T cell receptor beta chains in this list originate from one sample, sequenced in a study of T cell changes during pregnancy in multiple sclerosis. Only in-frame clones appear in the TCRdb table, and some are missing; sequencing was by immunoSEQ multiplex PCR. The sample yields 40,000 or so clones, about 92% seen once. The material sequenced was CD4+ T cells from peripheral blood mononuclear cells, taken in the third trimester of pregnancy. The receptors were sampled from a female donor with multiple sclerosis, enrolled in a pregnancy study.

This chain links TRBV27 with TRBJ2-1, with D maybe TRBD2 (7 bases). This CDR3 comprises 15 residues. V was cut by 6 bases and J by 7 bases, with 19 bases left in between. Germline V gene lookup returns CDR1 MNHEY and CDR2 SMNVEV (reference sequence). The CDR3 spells CASSPGASGRNEQFF. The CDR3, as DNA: TGTGCCAGCAGCCCAGGGGCTAGCGGAAGAAATGAGCAGTTCTTC.

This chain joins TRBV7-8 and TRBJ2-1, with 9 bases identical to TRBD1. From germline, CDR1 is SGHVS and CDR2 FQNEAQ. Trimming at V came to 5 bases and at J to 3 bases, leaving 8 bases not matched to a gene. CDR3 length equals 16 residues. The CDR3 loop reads CASSTRDRVNYNEQFF. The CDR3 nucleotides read TGTGCCAGCAGCACCCGGGACAGGGTCAACTACAATGAGCAGTTCTTC.

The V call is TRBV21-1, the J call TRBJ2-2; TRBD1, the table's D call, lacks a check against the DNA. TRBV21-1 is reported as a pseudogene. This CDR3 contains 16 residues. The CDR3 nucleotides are TGTGCCAGCAGCAACACCCGGGACAGGGACACCGGGGAGCTGTTTTTT. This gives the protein CASSNTRDRDTGELFF.

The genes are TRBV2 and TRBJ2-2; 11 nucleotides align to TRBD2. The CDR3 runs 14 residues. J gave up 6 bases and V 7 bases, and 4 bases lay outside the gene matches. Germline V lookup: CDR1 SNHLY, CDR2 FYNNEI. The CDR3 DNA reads TGTGCCAGCAAGTTAGCGGGGGGGCCCGGGGAGCTGTTTTTT. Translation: CASKLAGGPGELFF.

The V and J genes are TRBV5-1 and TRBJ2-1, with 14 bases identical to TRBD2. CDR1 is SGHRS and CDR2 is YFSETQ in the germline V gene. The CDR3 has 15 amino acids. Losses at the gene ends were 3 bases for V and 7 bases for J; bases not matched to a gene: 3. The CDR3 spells CASSSGTSGRNEQFF. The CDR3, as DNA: TGCGCCAGCAGCTCCGGGACTAGCGGGAGAAATGAGCAGTTCTTC.

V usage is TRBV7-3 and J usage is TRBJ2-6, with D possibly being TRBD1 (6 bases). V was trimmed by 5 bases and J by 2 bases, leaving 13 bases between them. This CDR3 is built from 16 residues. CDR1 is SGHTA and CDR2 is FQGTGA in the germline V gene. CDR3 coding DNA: TGTGCCAGCAGCCCTCGGACAGCGACTGGGGCCAACGTCCTGACTTTC. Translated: CASSPRTATGANVLTF.

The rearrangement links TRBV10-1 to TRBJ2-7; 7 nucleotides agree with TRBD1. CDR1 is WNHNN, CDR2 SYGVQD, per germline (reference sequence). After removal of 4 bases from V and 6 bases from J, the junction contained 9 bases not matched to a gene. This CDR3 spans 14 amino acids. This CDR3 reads CASSAGQPIREQYF. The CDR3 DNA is TGCGCCAGCAGTGCGGGACAGCCCATTCGCGAGCAGTACTTC.

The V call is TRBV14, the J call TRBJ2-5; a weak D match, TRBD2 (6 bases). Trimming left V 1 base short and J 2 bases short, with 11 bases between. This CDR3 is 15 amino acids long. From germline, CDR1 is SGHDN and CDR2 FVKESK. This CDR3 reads CASSQVGRAQETQYF. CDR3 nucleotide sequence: TGTGCCAGCAGCCAAGTCGGGAGAGCACAAGAGACCCAGTACTTC.

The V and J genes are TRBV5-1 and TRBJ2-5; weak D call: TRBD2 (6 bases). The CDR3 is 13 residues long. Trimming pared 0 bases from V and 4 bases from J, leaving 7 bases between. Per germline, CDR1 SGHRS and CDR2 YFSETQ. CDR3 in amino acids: CASSLAGGETQYF. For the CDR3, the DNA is TGCGCCAGCAGCTTGGCCGGGGGAGAGACCCAGTACTTC.

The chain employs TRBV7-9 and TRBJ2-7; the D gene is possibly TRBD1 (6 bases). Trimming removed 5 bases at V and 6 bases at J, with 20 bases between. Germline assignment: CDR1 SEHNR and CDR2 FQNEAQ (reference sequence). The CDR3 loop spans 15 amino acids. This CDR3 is CASSQLRGHILEQYF. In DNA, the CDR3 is TGTGCCAGCAGCCAACTCAGGGGCCACATCCTCGAGCAGTACTTC.

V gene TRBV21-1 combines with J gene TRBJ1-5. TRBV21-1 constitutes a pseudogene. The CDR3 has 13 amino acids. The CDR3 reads CASTGRVVQPQHF. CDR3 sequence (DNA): TGTGCCAGCACCGGGAGGGTCGTTCAGCCCCAGCATTTT.

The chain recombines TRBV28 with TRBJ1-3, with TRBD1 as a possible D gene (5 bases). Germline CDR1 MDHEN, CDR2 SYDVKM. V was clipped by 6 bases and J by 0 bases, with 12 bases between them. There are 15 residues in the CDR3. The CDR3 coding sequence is TGTGCCAGCAGCCTACCAGGGATCTCTGGAAACACCATATATTTT. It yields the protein CASSLPGISGNTIYF.

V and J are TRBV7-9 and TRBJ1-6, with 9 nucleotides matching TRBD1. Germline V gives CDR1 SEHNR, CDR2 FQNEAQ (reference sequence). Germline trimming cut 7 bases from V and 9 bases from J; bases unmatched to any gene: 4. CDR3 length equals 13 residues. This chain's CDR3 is CASMAQGASPLHF. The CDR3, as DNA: TGTGCCAGCATGGCACAGGGGGCTTCACCCCTCCACTTT.

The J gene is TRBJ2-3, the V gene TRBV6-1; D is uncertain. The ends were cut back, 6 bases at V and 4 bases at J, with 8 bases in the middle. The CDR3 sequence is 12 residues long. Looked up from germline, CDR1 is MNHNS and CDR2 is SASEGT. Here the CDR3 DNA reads TGTGCCAGCAGCTTACTCTCAGATACGCAGTATTTT. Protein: CASSLLSDTQYF.

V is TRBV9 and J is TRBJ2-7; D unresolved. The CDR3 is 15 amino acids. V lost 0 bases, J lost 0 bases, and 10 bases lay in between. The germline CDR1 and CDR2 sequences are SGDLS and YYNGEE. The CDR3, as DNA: TGTGCCAGCAGCGTAGGATCACAGAGCTCCTACGAGCAGTACTTC. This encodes CASSVGSQSSYEQYF.

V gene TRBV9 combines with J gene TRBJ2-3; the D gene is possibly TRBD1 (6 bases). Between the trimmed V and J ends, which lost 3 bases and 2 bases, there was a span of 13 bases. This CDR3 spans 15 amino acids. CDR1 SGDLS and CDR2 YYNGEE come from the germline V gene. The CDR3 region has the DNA TGTGCCAGCAGCGCAGAGGACAGAAACACAGATACGCAGTATTTT. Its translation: CASSAEDRNTDTQYF.

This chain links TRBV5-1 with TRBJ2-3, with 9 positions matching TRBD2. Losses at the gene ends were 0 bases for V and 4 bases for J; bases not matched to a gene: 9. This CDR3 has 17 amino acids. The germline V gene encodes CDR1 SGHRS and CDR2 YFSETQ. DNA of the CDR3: TGCGCCAGCAGCTTGGGACTAGCGGAGCTCCGGCCAGATACGCAGTATTTT. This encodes CASSLGLAELRPDTQYF.

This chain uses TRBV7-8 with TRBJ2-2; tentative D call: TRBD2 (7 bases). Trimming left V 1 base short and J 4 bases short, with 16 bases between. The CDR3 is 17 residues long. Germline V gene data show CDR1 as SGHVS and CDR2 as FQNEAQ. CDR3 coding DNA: TGTGCCAGCAGCTTAGTAACGGGGGGCCTGGGCACCGGGGAGCTGTTTTTT. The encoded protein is CASSLVTGGLGTGELFF.

CDR3 bases: TGCGCCAGCAGTGAGTACGGACAGGCTAGTTTTGCCAATGAGCAGTTCTTC. It yields the protein CASSEYGQASFANEQFF. V gene TRBV10-2 combines with J gene TRBJ2-1, with 7 positions matching TRBD1. This CDR3 contains 17 residues. J was trimmed by 6 bases and V by 1 base; bases with no gene match: 12. Germline assignment: CDR1 WSHSY and CDR2 SAAADI.

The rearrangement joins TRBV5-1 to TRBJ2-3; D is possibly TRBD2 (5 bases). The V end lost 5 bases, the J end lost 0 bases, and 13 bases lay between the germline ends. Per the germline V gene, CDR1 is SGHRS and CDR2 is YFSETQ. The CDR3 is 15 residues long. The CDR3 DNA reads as TGCGCCAGCAGGGACTCTCCCGTTAGCACAGATACGCAGTATTTT. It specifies CASRDSPVSTDTQYF. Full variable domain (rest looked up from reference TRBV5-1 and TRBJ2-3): KAGVTQTPRYLIKTRGQQVTLSCSPISGHRSVSWYQQTPGQGLQFLFEYFSETQRNKGNFPGRFSGRQFSNSRSEMNVSTLELGDSALYLCASRDSPVSTDTQYFGPGTRLTVL.

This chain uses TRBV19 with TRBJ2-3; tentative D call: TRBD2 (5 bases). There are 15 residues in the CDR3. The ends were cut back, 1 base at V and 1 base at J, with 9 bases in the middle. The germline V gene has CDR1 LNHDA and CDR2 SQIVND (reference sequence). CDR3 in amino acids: CASSIALAGTDTQYF. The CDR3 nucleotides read TGTGCCAGTAGTATAGCGCTAGCAGGCACAGATACGCAGTATTTT.

The CDR3 DNA sequence: TGTGCCAGCAGCTCTACGACAGGGGCCTACGAGCAGTACTTC. It specifies CASSSTTGAYEQYF. This chain uses TRBV7-2 with TRBJ2-7; TRBD1 matches 8 bases. V lost 4 bases and J lost 2; bases outside the gene matches: 4. The germline gives CDR1 SGHTA, CDR2 FQGNSA. This CDR3 contains 14 residues.

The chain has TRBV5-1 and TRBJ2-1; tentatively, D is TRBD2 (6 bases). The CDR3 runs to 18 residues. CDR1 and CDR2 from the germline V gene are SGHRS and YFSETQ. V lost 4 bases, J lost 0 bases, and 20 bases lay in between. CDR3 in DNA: TGCGCCAGCAGCGTGGCCCCTTTAGCGGCTAGCTCCTACAATGAGCAGTTCTTC. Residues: CASSVAPLAASSYNEQFF.

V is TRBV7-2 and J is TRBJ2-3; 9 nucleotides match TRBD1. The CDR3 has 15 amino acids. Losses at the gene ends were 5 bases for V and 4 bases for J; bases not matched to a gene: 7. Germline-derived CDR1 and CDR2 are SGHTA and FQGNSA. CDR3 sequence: CASSKHRGRADTQYF. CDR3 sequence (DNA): TGTGCCAGCAGCAAACACAGGGGGCGCGCAGATACGCAGTATTTT.

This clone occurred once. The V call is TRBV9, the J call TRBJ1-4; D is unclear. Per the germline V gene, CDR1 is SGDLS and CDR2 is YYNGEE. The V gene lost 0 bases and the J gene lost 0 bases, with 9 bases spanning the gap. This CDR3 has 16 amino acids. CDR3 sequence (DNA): TGTGCCAGCAGCGTAGGGCTGGTTCCAACTAATGAAAAACTGTTTTTT. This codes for CASSVGLVPTNEKLFF.

CDR3 loop: CASSLEAGGDTGELFF. CDR3 DNA: TGTGCCAGCAGCTTAGAGGCGGGAGGTGACACCGGGGAGCTGTTTTTT. The rearrangement links TRBV7-3 to TRBJ2-2; 8 nucleotides agree with TRBD2. Germline assignment: CDR1 SGHTA and CDR2 FQGTGA. This CDR3 is 16 amino acids long. With V trimmed by 2 bases and J by 3 bases, 5 bases remained unmatched.

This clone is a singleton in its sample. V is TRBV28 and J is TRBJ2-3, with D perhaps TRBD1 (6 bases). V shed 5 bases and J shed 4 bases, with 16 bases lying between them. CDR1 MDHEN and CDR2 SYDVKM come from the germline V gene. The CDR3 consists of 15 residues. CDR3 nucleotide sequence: TGTGCCAGCAGTACCCGGGACATTCGGGCAGATACGCAGTATTTT. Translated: CASSTRDIRADTQYF.